This T cell receptor (beta chain) was obtained from a study of blood T cell repertoires in COVID-19. V shed 4 bases and J 2 bases; nucleotides not matched to a gene: 14. There are 19 residues in the CDR3. CDR1 and CDR2 from the germline V gene are SGHRS and YFSETQ. Some clones are missing from TCRdb's copy, which holds only in-frame ones; the method was immunoSEQ multiplex PCR. Here the sample spans approximately 190,000 clones, less than 85% being singletons. This clonotype originated in a woman aged 55-70 years with acute COVID-19. Sequencing was performed on PBMCs or T cells enriched from blood (not recorded which). The chain recombines TRBV5-1 with TRBJ1-3, with TRBD1 identical over 11 bases. Written as DNA, the CDR3 is TGCGCCAGCAGCCGAACCGGGACAGGGGGTTTTACTGCTGGAAACACCATATATTTT. Protein product: CASSRTGTGGFTAGNTIYF.